This TCR beta chain was recovered during a study of blood T cell repertoires in COVID-19. The V segment lost 4 bases and the J segment 6 bases; nucleotides outside the gene matches: 14. CDR3 length: 16 amino acids. The germline CDR1 and CDR2 sequences are SGDLS and YYNGEE. Sequencing was performed with immunoSEQ multiplex PCR; in TCRdb, only in-frame clones are kept and a portion is missing. Altogether around 280,000 clones are present, about nine tenths being singletons, with the ten largest covering approximately 10%. The chain employs TRBV9 and TRBJ2-3; TRBD2 matches 7 bases. This sequence was found in a woman in her twenties or thirties with COVID-19, enrolled during active disease. The sample was peripheral blood. CDR3 nucleotides: TGTGCCAGCAGCTCCCGAGGGGAGGGAGCATGGGATACGCAGTATTTT. Amino acids: CASSSRGEGAWDTQYF.